The 25 T cell receptor beta chains presented below share a single source sample, sequenced in a study of blood T cell repertoires in COVID-19. The protocol was immunoSEQ multiplex PCR, while the TCRdb copy is restricted to in-frame clones and leaves out a portion. The sample has approximately 300,000 clones; about 92% are singletons. Sequenced input: PBMCs or T cells enriched from blood (not recorded which). The origin of the receptors is a man aged 55 to 69 who had recovered from COVID-19.

The chain carries TRBV3-1 (or the pseudogene TRBV3-2) and TRBJ1-3; D gene uncertain. The CDR3 runs 13 residues. V was cut by 5 bases and J by 4 bases, with 9 bases left in between. Germline CDR1 LGHDT, CDR2 YNNKEL (reference sequence). CDR3: CASSTVLGNTIYF. In DNA, the CDR3 is TGTGCCAGCAGCACAGTTTTAGGAAACACCATATATTTT.

This clone was recorded only once. This sequence joins TRBV11-2 and TRBJ2-2; 12 bases align to TRBD1. The J segment lost 5 bases and the V segment lost 6 bases, leaving 4 bases of the junction unmatched. Per germline, CDR1 SGHAT and CDR2 FQNNGV. The CDR3 is 15 amino acids. CDR3 in amino acids: CASRGTGGKTGELFF. In DNA, the CDR3 is TGTGCCAGCAGAGGGACAGGGGGCAAGACCGGGGAGCTGTTTTTT.

Here the CDR3 DNA reads TGTTCCACAGGGGGTAACACTGAAGCTTTCTTT. Residues: CSTGGNTEAFF. The J gene is TRBJ1-1, the V gene TRBV6-6, with 8 bases matching TRBD1. Germline CDR1 and CDR2: MNHNY and SVGAGI (reference sequence). The CDR3 contains 11 residues.

A note on this clone: Other DNA sequences of this sample code for an identical CDR3. The chain couples TRBV7-9 to TRBJ2-2; maybe TRBD1 (6 bases). This CDR3 has 15 amino acids. V was cut by 0 bases and J by 2 bases, with 7 bases left in between. Germline CDR1 is SEHNR and CDR2 is FQNEAQ (reference sequence). DNA of the CDR3: TGTGCCAGCAGCTTAGCGGGGACAAACACCGGGGAGCTGTTTTTT. Protein: CASSLAGTNTGELFF. The complete variable domain, with remaining parts taken from reference TRBV7-9 and TRBJ2-2, reads DTGVSQNPRHKITKRGQNVTFRCDPISEHNRLYWYRQTLGQGPEFLTYFQNEAQLEKSRLLSDRFSAERPKGSFSTLEIQRTEQGDSAMYLCASSLAGTNTGELFFGEGSRLTVL.

This rearrangement joins TRBV11-3 to TRBJ1-2, with 7 bases identical to TRBD1. Germline V gene data show CDR1 as SGHNT and CDR2 as YENEEA. CDR3 length equals 14 residues. V dropped 1 base and J dropped 6; count of bases not matched to a gene: 5. For the CDR3, the DNA is TGTGCCAGCAGCTTAGGTCGACAGGGCGATGGCTACACCTTC. Translation: CASSLGRQGDGYTF.

This clone was detected once. The chain joins TRBV7-6 to TRBJ2-1; no reliable D call. From germline, CDR1 is SGHVS and CDR2 FNYEAQ. This CDR3 has 12 amino acids. V lost 5 bases and J lost 8, with 10 bases in between. For the CDR3, the DNA is TGTGCCAGCAGCCCCACGGGTTATGAGCAGTTCTTC. Protein: CASSPTGYEQFF. Based on the CDR3 plus reference TRBV7-6 and TRBJ2-1, the full variable domain is GAGVSQSPRYKVTKRGQDVALRCDPISGHVSLYWYRQALGQGPEFLTYFNYEAQQDKSGLPNDRFSAERPEGSISTLTIQRTEQRDSAMYRCASSPTGYEQFFGPGTRLTVL.

The genes are TRBV7-8 and TRBJ1-2, with 8 bases matching TRBD1. V gave up 5 bases and J gave up 3 bases; unmatched junction bases: 11. This CDR3 region has 16 residues. Germline lookup yields CDR1 SGHVS and CDR2 FQNEAQ. The CDR3 nucleotides are TGTGCCAGCAGCACGACCCGGACAGGGTTGGACTATGGCTACACCTTC. This sequence encodes CASSTTRTGLDYGYTF.

CDR3 in amino acids: CASSVAAGSGEGEQFF. For the CDR3, the DNA is TGTGCCAGCAGCGTAGCGGCCGGGAGTGGGGAGGGTGAGCAGTTCTTC. This chain connects TRBV9 to TRBJ2-1; 7 bases line up with TRBD2. Germline V gene sequence: CDR1 SGDLS, CDR2 YYNGEE. J lost 9 bases, V lost 0 bases, and 12 bases had no gene match. This CDR3 spans 16 amino acids.

This clone came up once. V is TRBV29-1 and J is TRBJ2-3; the match to TRBD1 covers 10 bases. The ends lost 4 bases at V and 2 bases at J; junction bases unmatched: 3. The CDR3 has 14 amino acids. Germline V lookup: CDR1 SQVTM, CDR2 ANQGSEA. The chain's CDR3 is CSVAGTGATDTQYF. The CDR3, as DNA: TGCAGCGTTGCCGGGACAGGGGCCACAGATACGCAGTATTTT.

V gene TRBV2 combines with J gene TRBJ1-1; a possible D gene is TRBD1 (6 bases). V was clipped by 7 bases and J by 5 bases, with 20 bases between them. Germline loops: CDR1 SNHLY, CDR2 FYNNEI. The CDR3 loop spans 15 amino acids. CDR3: CASIVGQGRRTEAFF. The CDR3 bases are TGTGCCAGCATCGTAGGCCAGGGGCGTAGGACTGAAGCTTTCTTT.

This chain joins TRBV24-1 and TRBJ2-2, with 7 bases lining up with TRBD2. Germline-derived CDR1 and CDR2 are KGHDR and SFDVKD. The V segment lost 7 bases and the J segment 2 bases; nucleotides outside the gene matches: 9. CDR3 size: 16 residues. The CDR3 nucleotides are TGTGCCACCAGCTCTAATCGGGGGGTCAACACCGGGGAGCTGTTTTTT. Its translation: CATSSNRGVNTGELFF.

The CDR3 nucleotides read TGTGCCAGCAGTTTCCCTAGCGGGAGGGCTTCCTACAATGAGCAGTTCTTC. This gives the protein CASSFPSGRASYNEQFF. The rearrangement joins TRBV27 to TRBJ2-1; TRBD2 matches 12 bases. This CDR3 spans 17 amino acids. Germline CDR1 is MNHEY and CDR2 is SMNVEV (reference sequence). V was clipped by 3 bases and J by 1 base; unmatched bases: 4.

The J gene is TRBJ2-7, the V gene TRBV10-3, with 9 nucleotides matching TRBD1. V was pared by 9 bases and J by 3 bases, with 3 bases of the junction left unmatched. The germline gives CDR1 ENHRY, CDR2 SYGVKD. The CDR3 has 12 residues. DNA of the CDR3: TGTGCCATTAGGACAGGGGACTACGAGCAGTACTTC. It specifies CAIRTGDYEQYF.

The rearrangement links TRBV4-1 to TRBJ2-7; 8 bases fit TRBD1. V gave up 3 bases and J gave up 0 bases; unmatched junction bases: 7. CDR1 and CDR2 (germline): MGHRA, YSYEKL. CDR3 length equals 16 residues. The CDR3, as DNA: TGCGCCAGCAGCCAGTTCGCAACAGGGGGCTCCTACGAGCAGTACTTC. It codes for CASSQFATGGSYEQYF.

The V gene is TRBV28, the J gene TRBJ1-2; D is ambiguous. CDR3 length: 14 residues. V was trimmed by 4 bases and J by 4 bases, leaving 13 bases between them. The germline gives CDR1 MDHEN, CDR2 SYDVKM. The DNA for the CDR3 is TGTGCCAGCAGTTCCGGGATCCGCACCTATGGCTACACCTTC. This encodes CASSSGIRTYGYTF.

J is TRBJ1-3 and V is TRBV9; 7 nucleotides match TRBD1. This CDR3 is 15 amino acids long. CDR1 is SGDLS and CDR2 is YYNGEE in the germline V gene. V lost 3 bases to trimming and J lost 2 bases; unmatched junction nucleotides: 5. In nucleotides, the CDR3 is TGTGCCAGCAGCGCTGAGGGGGCGGCTGGAAACACCATATATTTT. It encodes CASSAEGAAGNTIYF.

The CDR3 DNA follows: TGTGCCAGCACGGGACAGGGTATGAATGAGCAGTTCTTC. It codes for CASTGQGMNEQFF. The chain carries TRBV27 and TRBJ2-1; 9 bases are a match to TRBD1. Germline loops: CDR1 MNHEY, CDR2 SMNVEV (reference sequence). The CDR3 contains 13 residues. V dropped 7 bases and J dropped 7; count of bases not matched to a gene: 5.

J is TRBJ2-5 and V is TRBV3-1 (or the pseudogene TRBV3-2); TRBD2 aligns across 7 bases. The CDR3 length is 12 residues. V shed 1 base, J shed 9 bases, and the junction held 2 bases outside the gene matches. Germline V gene sequence: CDR1 LGHDT, CDR2 YNNKEL (reference sequence). The CDR3 is CASSQGGGAQYF. In nucleotides, the CDR3 is TGTGCCAGCAGCCAAGGGGGAGGGGCCCAGTACTTC.

About this clone itself: Additional DNA sequences in this sample encode the identical CDR3. The chain links TRBV11-2 to TRBJ2-7; D gene uncertain. The CDR3 loop spans 13 amino acids. The ends were cut back, 1 base at V and 2 bases at J, with 6 bases in the middle. Per the germline V gene, CDR1 is SGHAT and CDR2 is FQNNGV. The CDR3 DNA sequence: TGTGCCAGCAGCTTAGGTCCAGCCTACGAGCAGTACTTC. It encodes CASSLGPAYEQYF.

The chain carries TRBV4-3 and TRBJ1-4; 9 bases align to TRBD1. There are 16 residues in the CDR3. The junction had 11 bases not matched to a gene; V was cut back by 4 bases and J by 8 bases. Germline assignment: CDR1 LGHNA and CDR2 YSLEER. In DNA, the CDR3 is TGCGCCAGCAGCCGTAAACAGGGGGCAATTTTAGAAAAACTGTTTTTT. Translating it yields CASSRKQGAILEKLFF.

V is TRBV2 and J is TRBJ2-7; 9 positions match TRBD2. Trimming removed 1 base from V and 2 bases from J; junction bases left unmatched: 3. This CDR3 region has 15 residues. Looked up from germline, CDR1 is SNHLY and CDR2 is FYNNEI. CDR3: CASSEGLAAAYEQYF. CDR3 DNA: TGTGCCAGCAGTGAAGGACTAGCGGCGGCCTACGAGCAGTACTTC. Drawing the rest from reference TRBV2 and TRBJ2-7, the complete variable domain is EPEVTQTPSHQVTQMGQEVILRCVPISNHLYFYWYRQILGQKVEFLVSFYNNEISEKSEIFDDQFSVERPDGSNFTLKIRSTKLEDSAMYFCASSEGLAAAYEQYFGPGTRLTVT.

The chain joins TRBV30 to TRBJ2-4; 8 bases fit TRBD1. Germline CDR1 GTSNPN, CDR2 SVGIG (reference sequence). After removal of 4 bases from V and 7 bases from J, the junction contained 3 bases not matched to a gene. The length of the CDR3 is 12 residues. DNA of the CDR3: TGTGCCTGGACAGGGGGCGCGAACATTCAGTACTTC. Translation gives CAWTGGANIQYF.

The chain couples TRBV7-3 to TRBJ2-3, with TRBD2 matching 8 bases. V lost 5 bases, J lost 5 bases, and 9 bases stayed unmatched. The CDR3 runs 15 residues. The germline gives CDR1 SGHTA, CDR2 FQGTGA. CDR3 DNA: TGTGCCAGCAGCAAAACCGGGACTAGAGGAGATACGCAGTATTTT. Amino acids: CASSKTGTRGDTQYF.

This sequence joins TRBV27 and TRBJ2-2, with D unclear. Germline V CDR1 and CDR2: MNHEY, SMNVEV (reference sequence). V lost 5 bases to trimming and J lost 4 bases, with 14 bases between them. There are 15 residues in the CDR3. The CDR3 spells CASSLQSTGTGELFF. In DNA form, the CDR3 reads TGTGCCAGCAGTCTACAATCGACGGGCACCGGGGAGCTGTTTTTT.

The chain joins TRBV18 to TRBJ2-1; D possibly corresponds to TRBD2 (6 bases). Germline values: CDR1 KGHSH, CDR2 LQKENI. The CDR3 runs to 14 residues. V lost 3 bases to trimming and J lost 6 bases, with 12 bases between them. The CDR3 bases are TGTGCCAGCTCACCCGGGAGCATTCGCAATGAGCAGTTCTTC. It translates to CASSPGSIRNEQFF.